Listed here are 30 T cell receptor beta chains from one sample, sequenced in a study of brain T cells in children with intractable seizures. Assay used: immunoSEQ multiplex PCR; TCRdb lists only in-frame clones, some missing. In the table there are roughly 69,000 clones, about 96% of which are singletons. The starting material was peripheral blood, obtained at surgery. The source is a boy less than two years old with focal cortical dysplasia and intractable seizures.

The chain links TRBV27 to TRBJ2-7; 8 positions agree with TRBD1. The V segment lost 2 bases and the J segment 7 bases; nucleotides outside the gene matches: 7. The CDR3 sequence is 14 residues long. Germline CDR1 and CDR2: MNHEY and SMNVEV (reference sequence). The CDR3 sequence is CASSLGTGLGEQYF. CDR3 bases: TGTGCCAGCAGTTTAGGGACAGGCCTGGGAGAGCAGTACTTC.

CDR3 nucleotide sequence: TGTGCCAGCAGCCCCCCCGGGGCTAGCGGGAGAGAGACCCAGTACTTC. This encodes CASSPPGASGRETQYF. The chain has TRBV7-9 and TRBJ2-5; the match to TRBD2 covers 10 bases. V dropped 5 bases and J dropped 4; count of bases not matched to a gene: 10. The CDR3 loop spans 16 amino acids. Germline V gives CDR1 SEHNR, CDR2 FQNEAQ (reference sequence).

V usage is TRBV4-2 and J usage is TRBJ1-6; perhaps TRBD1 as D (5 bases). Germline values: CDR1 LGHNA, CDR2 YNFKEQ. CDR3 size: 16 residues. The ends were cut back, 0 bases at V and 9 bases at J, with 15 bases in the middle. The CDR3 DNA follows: TGTGCCAGCAGCCAAGACAGACAGCGTATAACTTCACCCCTCCACTTT. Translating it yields CASSQDRQRITSPLHF.

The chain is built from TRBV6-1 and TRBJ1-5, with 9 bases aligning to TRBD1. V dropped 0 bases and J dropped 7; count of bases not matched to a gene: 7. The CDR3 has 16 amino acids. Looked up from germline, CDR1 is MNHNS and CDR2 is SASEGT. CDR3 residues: CASSEALGQGLQPQHF. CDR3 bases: TGTGCCAGCAGTGAAGCGCTGGGACAGGGTTTACAGCCCCAGCATTTT.

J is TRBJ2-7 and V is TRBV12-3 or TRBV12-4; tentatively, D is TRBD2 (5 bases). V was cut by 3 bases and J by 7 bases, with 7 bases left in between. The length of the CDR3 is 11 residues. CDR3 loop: CASSFRGEQYF. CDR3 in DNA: TGTGCCAGCAGTTTCCGGGGTGAGCAGTACTTC.

Written as DNA, the CDR3 is TGCGCCAGCAGCCCGACCGGGACAGATACGCAGTATTTT. This translates into CASSPTGTDTQYF. V gene TRBV5-1 combines with J gene TRBJ2-3; D remains ambiguous. CDR3 length: 13 residues. V lost 4 bases and J 3 bases, leaving 9 bases between the germline ends. CDR1 is SGHRS and CDR2 is YFSETQ in the germline V gene.

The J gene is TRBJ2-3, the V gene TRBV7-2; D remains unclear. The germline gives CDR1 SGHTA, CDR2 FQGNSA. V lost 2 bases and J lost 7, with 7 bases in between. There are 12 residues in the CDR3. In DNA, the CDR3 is TGTGCCAGCAGCTTATGGTCAAATACGCAGTATTTT. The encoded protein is CASSLWSNTQYF.

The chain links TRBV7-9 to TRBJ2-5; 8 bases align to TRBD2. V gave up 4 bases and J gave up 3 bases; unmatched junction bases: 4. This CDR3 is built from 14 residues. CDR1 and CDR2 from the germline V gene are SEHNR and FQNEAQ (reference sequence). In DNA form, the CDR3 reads TGTGCCAGCAGCTCAGGACTAGCTGAAGAGACCCAGTACTTC. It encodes CASSSGLAEETQYF.

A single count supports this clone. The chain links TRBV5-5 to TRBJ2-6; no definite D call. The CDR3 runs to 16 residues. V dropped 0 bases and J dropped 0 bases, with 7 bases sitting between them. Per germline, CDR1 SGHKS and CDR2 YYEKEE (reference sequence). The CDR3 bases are TGTGCCAGCAGCTTGGGAGCCAGCTCTGGGGCCAACGTCCTGACTTTC. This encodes CASSLGASSGANVLTF.

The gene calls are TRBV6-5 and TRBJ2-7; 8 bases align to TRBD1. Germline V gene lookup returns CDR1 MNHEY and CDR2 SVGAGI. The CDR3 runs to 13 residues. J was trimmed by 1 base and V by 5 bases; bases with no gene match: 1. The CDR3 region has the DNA TGTGCCAGCAGTAGGACAGGGTCCTACGAGCAGTACTTC. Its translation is CASSRTGSYEQYF.

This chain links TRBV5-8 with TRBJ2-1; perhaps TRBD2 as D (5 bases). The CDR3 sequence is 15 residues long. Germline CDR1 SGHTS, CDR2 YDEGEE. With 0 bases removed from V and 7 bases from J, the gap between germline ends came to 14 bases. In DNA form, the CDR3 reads TGTGCCAGCAGCTTGGGAACCGGGGTGAGGAATGAGCAGTTCTTC. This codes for CASSLGTGVRNEQFF.

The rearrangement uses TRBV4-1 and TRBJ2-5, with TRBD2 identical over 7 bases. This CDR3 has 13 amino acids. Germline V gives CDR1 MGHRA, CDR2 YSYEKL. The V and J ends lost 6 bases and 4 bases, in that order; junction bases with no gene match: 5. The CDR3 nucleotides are TGCGCCAGCAGAGGAGCGGGGAGAGAGACCCAGTACTTC. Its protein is CASRGAGRETQYF.

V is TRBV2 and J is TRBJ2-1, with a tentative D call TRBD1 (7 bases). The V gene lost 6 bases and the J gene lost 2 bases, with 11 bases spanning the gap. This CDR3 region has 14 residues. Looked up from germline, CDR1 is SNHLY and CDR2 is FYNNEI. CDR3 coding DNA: TGTGCCAGCAGGGGGGGACAGACCTACAATGAGCAGTTCTTC. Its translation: CASRGGQTYNEQFF.

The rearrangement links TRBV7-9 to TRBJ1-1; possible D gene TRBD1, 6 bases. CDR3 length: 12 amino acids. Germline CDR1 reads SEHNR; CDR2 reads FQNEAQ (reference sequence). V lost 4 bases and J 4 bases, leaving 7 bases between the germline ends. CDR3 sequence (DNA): TGTGCCAGCAGCTCAGGGGTCACTGAAGCTTTCTTT. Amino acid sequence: CASSSGVTEAFF.

The CDR3 loop is CASSVAGGEDTQYF. The CDR3 nucleotides are TGTGCCAGCAGCGTAGCGGGGGGAGAGGATACGCAGTATTTT. V and J are TRBV9 and TRBJ2-3; 7 nucleotides line up with TRBD2. V was pared by 0 bases and J by 6 bases, with 4 bases of the junction left unmatched. The CDR3 is made up of 14 amino acids. The germline CDR1 and CDR2 sequences are SGDLS and YYNGEE. The full variable domain, rest sourced from reference TRBV9 and TRBJ2-3, is DSGVTQTPKHLITATGQRVTLRCSPRSGDLSVYWYQQSLDQGLQFLIQYYNGEERAKGNILERFSAQQFPDLHSELNLSSLELGDSALYFCASSVAGGEDTQYFGPGTRLTVL.

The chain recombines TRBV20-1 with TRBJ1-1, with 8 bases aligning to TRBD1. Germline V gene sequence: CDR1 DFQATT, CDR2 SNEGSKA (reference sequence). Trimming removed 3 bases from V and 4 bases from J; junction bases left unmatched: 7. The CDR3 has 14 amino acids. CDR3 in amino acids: CSASQDRAPTEAFF. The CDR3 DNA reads TGCAGTGCTAGTCAGGACAGGGCCCCCACTGAAGCTTTCTTT.

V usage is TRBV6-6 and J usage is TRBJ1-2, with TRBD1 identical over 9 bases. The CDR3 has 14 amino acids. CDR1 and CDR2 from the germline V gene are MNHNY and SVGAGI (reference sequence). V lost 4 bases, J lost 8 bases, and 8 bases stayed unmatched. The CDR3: CASSSTGGGEGYTF. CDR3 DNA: TGTGCCAGCAGTTCAACAGGGGGCGGCGAGGGCTACACCTTC.

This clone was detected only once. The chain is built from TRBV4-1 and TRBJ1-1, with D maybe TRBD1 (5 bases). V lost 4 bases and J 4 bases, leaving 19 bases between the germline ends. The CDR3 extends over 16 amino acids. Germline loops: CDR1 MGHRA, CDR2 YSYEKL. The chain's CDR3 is CASSRQTGNQGTEAFF. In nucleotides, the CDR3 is TGCGCCAGCAGCCGACAAACAGGCAATCAAGGCACTGAAGCTTTCTTT.

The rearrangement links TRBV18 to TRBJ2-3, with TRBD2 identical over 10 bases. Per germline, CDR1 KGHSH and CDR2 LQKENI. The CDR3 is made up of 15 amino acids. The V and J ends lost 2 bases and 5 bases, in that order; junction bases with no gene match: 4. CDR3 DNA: TGTGCCAGCTCACCAAGGCTAGCGGGAGTAGATACGCAGTATTTT. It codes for CASSPRLAGVDTQYF.

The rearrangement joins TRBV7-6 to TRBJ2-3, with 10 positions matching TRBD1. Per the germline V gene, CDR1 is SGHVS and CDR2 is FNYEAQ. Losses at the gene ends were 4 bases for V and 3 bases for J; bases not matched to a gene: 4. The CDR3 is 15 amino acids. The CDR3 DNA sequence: TGTGCCAGCAGCTACCGGACAGGGGGGACAGATACGCAGTATTTT. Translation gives CASSYRTGGTDTQYF. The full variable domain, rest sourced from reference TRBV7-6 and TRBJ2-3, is GAGVSQSPRYKVTKRGQDVALRCDPISGHVSLYWYRQALGQGPEFLTYFNYEAQQDKSGLPNDRFSAERPEGSISTLTIQRTEQRDSAMYRCASSYRTGGTDTQYFGPGTRLTVL.

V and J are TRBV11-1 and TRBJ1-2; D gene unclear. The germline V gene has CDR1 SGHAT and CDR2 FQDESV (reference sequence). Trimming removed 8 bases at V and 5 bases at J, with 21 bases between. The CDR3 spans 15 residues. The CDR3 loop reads CASSHGPTGLYGYTF. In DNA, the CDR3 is TGTGCCAGCTCCCACGGCCCCACTGGTCTTTATGGCTACACCTTC.

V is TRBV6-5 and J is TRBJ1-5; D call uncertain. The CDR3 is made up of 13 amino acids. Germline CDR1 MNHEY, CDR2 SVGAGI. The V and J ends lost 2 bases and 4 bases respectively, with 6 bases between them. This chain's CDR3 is CASSYRRNQPQHF. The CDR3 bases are TGTGCCAGCAGTTACCGCCGAAATCAGCCCCAGCATTTT.

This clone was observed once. The CDR3 region has the DNA TGTGCCAGTAGTATAACGAGGGGACAGGCAACCTACGAGCAGTACTTC. Its protein is CASSITRGQATYEQYF. The rearrangement joins TRBV19 to TRBJ2-7, with 8 bases lining up with TRBD1. Germline V lookup: CDR1 LNHDA, CDR2 SQIVND (reference sequence). CDR3 length equals 16 residues. The trim removed 2 bases at V and 2 bases at J, leaving 8 bases unmatched.

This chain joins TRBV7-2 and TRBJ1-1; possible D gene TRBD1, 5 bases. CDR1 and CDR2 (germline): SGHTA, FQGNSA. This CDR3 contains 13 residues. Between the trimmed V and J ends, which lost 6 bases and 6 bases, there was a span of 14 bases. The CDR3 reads CASRTGTNAEAFF. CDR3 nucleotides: TGTGCCAGCAGGACGGGGACCAACGCTGAAGCTTTCTTT.

CDR3 region: CASSLEGRVYGYTF. The DNA for the CDR3 is TGTGCCAGCAGCTTAGAAGGCAGGGTCTATGGCTACACCTTC. This rearrangement joins TRBV7-8 to TRBJ1-2; D is possibly TRBD1 (5 bases). The CDR3 spans 14 residues. Looked up from germline, CDR1 is SGHVS and CDR2 is FQNEAQ. V lost 1 base and J 4 bases, leaving 10 bases between the germline ends.

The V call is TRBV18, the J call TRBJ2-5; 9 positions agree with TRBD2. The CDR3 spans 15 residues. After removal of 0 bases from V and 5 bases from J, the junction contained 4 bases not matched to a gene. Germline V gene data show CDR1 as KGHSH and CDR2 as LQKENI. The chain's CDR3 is CASSPPGLAWETQYF. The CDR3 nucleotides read TGTGCCAGCTCACCACCGGGACTAGCTTGGGAGACCCAGTACTTC. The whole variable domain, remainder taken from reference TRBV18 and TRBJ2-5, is NAGVMQNPRHLVRRRGQEARLRCSPMKGHSHVYWYRQLPEEGLKFMVYLQKENIIDESGMPKERFSAEFPKEGPSILRIQQVVRGDSAAYFCASSPPGLAWETQYFGPGTRLLVL.

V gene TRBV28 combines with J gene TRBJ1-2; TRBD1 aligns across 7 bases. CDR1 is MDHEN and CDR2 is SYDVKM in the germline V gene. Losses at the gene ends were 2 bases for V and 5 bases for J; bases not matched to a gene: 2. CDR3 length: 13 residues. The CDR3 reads CASSLTGVYGYTF. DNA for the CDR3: TGTGCCAGCAGTTTAACAGGGGTATATGGCTACACCTTC.

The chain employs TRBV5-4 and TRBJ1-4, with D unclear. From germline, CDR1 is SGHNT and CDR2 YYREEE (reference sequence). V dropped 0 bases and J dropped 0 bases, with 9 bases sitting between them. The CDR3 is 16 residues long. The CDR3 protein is CASSLGLPATNEKLFF. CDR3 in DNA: TGTGCCAGCAGCTTGGGTCTGCCTGCAACTAATGAAAAACTGTTTTTT. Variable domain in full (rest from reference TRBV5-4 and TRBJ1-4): ETGVTQSPTHLIKTRGQQVTLRCSSQSGHNTVSWYQQALGQGPQFIFQYYREEENGRGNFPPRFSGLQFPNYSSELNVNALELDDSALYLCASSLGLPATNEKLFFGSGTQLSVL.

The CDR3 protein is CAIKPGPSKETQYF. The CDR3 region has the DNA TGTGCCATCAAACCGGGGCCCTCCAAAGAGACCCAGTACTTC. This rearrangement joins TRBV10-3 to TRBJ2-5; possibly TRBD1 or TRBD2 for D (5 bases each). This CDR3 has 14 amino acids. Germline assignment: CDR1 ENHRY and CDR2 SYGVKD. Trimming removed 7 bases at V and 3 bases at J, with 15 bases between.

The CDR3 sequence is CASSVQRLAKNIQYF. The CDR3 DNA reads TGTGCCAGCAGCGTACAACGCCTAGCCAAAAACATTCAGTACTTC. J is TRBJ2-4 and V is TRBV9; D ambiguous. V was shortened by 1 base and J by 0 bases, with 8 bases between the two germline ends. Germline CDR1 and CDR2: SGDLS and YYNGEE. CDR3 length: 15 residues. The full variable domain, completed using reference TRBV9 and TRBJ2-4, is DSGVTQTPKHLITATGQRVTLRCSPRSGDLSVYWYQQSLDQGLQFLIQYYNGEERAKGNILERFSAQQFPDLHSELNLSSLELGDSALYFCASSVQRLAKNIQYFGAGTRLSVL.